The next 14 T cell receptor beta chains were all read from a single sample in a study of preoperative IRX-2 immunotherapy in early breast cancer (dated by TCRdb to the late 2010s). Explained via the paper, the treatment or condition label denotes: preoperative locoregional IRX-2 cytokine immunotherapy. The library came from the immunoSEQ multiplex PCR assay. The table comes from immuneACCESS by way of TCRdb, which keeps in-frame sequences with V and J called. Part of the clones is missing from these tables; in studies checked, under half for an unresolved V gene and the rest for unknown reasons. This sample has 25,000 or so clones in its table, and more than 80% of those were observed once. Roughly 9% of the sample comes from the top ten. The source was tumor tissue, collected after IRX-2 immunotherapy. The receptors here all came from a human donor with breast cancer.

The chain has TRBV5-6 and TRBJ1-6; a weak D match, TRBD1 (5 bases). CDR3 length: 17 amino acids. The germline V and J ends were trimmed by 4 bases and 7 bases, with 21 bases remaining between them. Germline lookup yields CDR1 SGHDT and CDR2 YYEEEE. The CDR3 loop is CASSVFAGGLRNSPLHF. The CDR3 DNA sequence: TGTGCCAGCAGCGTATTCGCCGGGGGACTGAGAAATTCACCCCTCCACTTT.

The V gene is TRBV19, the J gene TRBJ2-1, with 8 bases fitting TRBD2. The germline V gene encodes CDR1 LNHDA and CDR2 SQIVND (reference sequence). J gave up 2 bases and V 6 bases, and 6 bases lay outside the gene matches. The CDR3 loop spans 15 amino acids. CDR3 amino acids: CASSGGLDAYNEQFF. In DNA form, the CDR3 reads TGTGCCAGTAGCGGGGGACTAGATGCCTACAATGAGCAGTTCTTC.

About this clone: Other nucleotide sequences in the sample specify the same CDR3. The chain joins TRBV5-4 to TRBJ1-1, with D possibly being TRBD1 (6 bases). The CDR3 is 13 amino acids. Germline CDR1 and CDR2: SGHNT and YYREEE (reference sequence). V dropped 2 bases and J dropped 1 base, with 6 bases sitting between them. For the CDR3, the DNA is TGTGCCAGCAGCTTAGGGGGGAACACTGAAGCTTTCTTT. The encoded protein is CASSLGGNTEAFF.

Note on this clone: An end of the junction does not agree with germline; a read error may underlie this. The gene calls are TRBV6-6 and TRBJ1-1, with D possibly matching TRBD1 (6 bases). Germline CDR1 and CDR2: MNHNY and SVGAGI (reference sequence). The CDR3 is made up of 12 amino acids. The DNA for the CDR3 is TGTGCCAGCAGTTACACCCGGACAGTGTTGATCTTT. Encoded protein: CASSYTRTVLIF.

In its sample, this clone was seen once. The rearrangement links TRBV9 to TRBJ2-6; D gene uncertain. The length of the CDR3 is 19 residues. Germline V gives CDR1 SGDLS, CDR2 YYNGEE. Trimming took 0 bases from V and 0 from J, leaving 16 bases between them. The CDR3 sequence: CASSVEALHPGSGANVLTF. Here the CDR3 DNA reads TGTGCCAGCAGCGTAGAGGCCCTCCATCCAGGCTCTGGGGCCAACGTCCTGACTTTC. Based on the CDR3 plus reference TRBV9 and TRBJ2-6, the full variable domain is DSGVTQTPKHLITATGQRVTLRCSPRSGDLSVYWYQQSLDQGLQFLIQYYNGEERAKGNILERFSAQQFPDLHSELNLSSLELGDSALYFCASSVEALHPGSGANVLTFGAGSRLTVL.

This rearrangement joins TRBV7-9 to TRBJ1-1; D remains unclear. The CDR3 covers 15 residues. V was clipped by 1 base and J by 1 base, with 10 bases between them. Germline V gene lookup returns CDR1 SEHNR and CDR2 FQNEAQ (reference sequence). The CDR3 DNA follows: TGTGCCAGCAGCTTAGTAGTCGGATCGAACACTGAAGCTTTCTTT. Protein sequence: CASSLVVGSNTEAFF. Combining the CDR3 with reference TRBV7-9 and TRBJ1-1 gives the whole variable domain DTGVSQNPRHKITKRGQNVTFRCDPISEHNRLYWYRQTLGQGPEFLTYFQNEAQLEKSRLLSDRFSAERPKGSFSTLEIQRTEQGDSAMYLCASSLVVGSNTEAFFGQGTRLTVV.

The chain couples TRBV28 to TRBJ2-7; D is undetermined. The ends were cut back, 2 bases at V and 6 bases at J, with 8 bases in the middle. Germline V lookup: CDR1 MDHEN, CDR2 SYDVKM. This CDR3 region has 12 residues. CDR3 sequence (DNA): TGTGCCAGCAGTTTACAGCAGTCCGAGCAGTACTTC. It yields the protein CASSLQQSEQYF.

The V call is TRBV6-4, the J call TRBJ2-3, with TRBD2 matching over 13 bases. V lost 3 bases and J lost 6; bases outside the gene matches: 6. Per the germline V gene, CDR1 is MRHNA and CDR2 is SNTAGT. This CDR3 has 16 residues. The DNA for the CDR3 is TGTGCCAGCAGTGATCTGACTAGCGGGGGGTTCGATACGCAGTATTTT. Translation: CASSDLTSGGFDTQYF.

The chain is built from TRBV2 and TRBJ2-5; TRBD2 agrees at 9 bases. This CDR3 comprises 15 residues. Trimming at V came to 4 bases and at J to 5 bases, leaving 8 bases not matched to a gene. The germline CDR1 and CDR2 sequences are SNHLY and FYNNEI. The CDR3 sequence is CASSAERGAGETQYF. The CDR3 coding sequence is TGTGCCAGCAGTGCAGAGCGGGGGGCCGGGGAGACCCAGTACTTC.

This chain connects TRBV4-3 to TRBJ1-2; 9 nucleotides match TRBD1. Germline CDR1 and CDR2: LGHNA and YSLEER. The CDR3 has 14 residues. The junction had 8 bases not matched to a gene; V was cut back by 4 bases and J by 8 bases. CDR3 region: CASSLGQGLGGYTF. Here the CDR3 DNA reads TGCGCCAGCAGCCTGGGACAGGGACTTGGCGGCTACACCTTC.

The chain recombines TRBV29-1 with TRBJ2-1; TRBD1 matches at 7 bases. V dropped 0 bases and J dropped 4; count of bases not matched to a gene: 9. Germline V gives CDR1 SQVTM, CDR2 ANQGSEA. CDR3 length: 16 amino acids. CDR3 residues: CSVEDLPRQGYNEQFF. CDR3 DNA sequence: TGCAGCGTTGAAGATCTTCCGAGACAGGGTTACAATGAGCAGTTCTTC.

V usage is TRBV19 and J usage is TRBJ2-7; either TRBD1 or TRBD2 may fit D (5 bases each). V shed 5 bases and J shed 4 bases, with 12 bases lying between them. The CDR3 sequence is 13 residues long. Germline V CDR1 and CDR2: LNHDA, SQIVND (reference sequence). CDR3 sequence (DNA): TGTGCCAGTAGTGGGGACGGTTGGTACGAGCAGTACTTC. Translation gives CASSGDGWYEQYF.

V usage is TRBV5-1 and J usage is TRBJ2-1, with 8 bases fitting TRBD1. Trimming cost V 4 bases and J 9 bases; bases outside gene matches: 12. The CDR3 covers 15 residues. Germline CDR1 reads SGHRS; CDR2 reads YFSETQ. CDR3 DNA sequence: TGCGCCAGCAGCAACCGCCTCGGACAGGGCCCTGAGCAGTTCTTC. Encoded protein: CASSNRLGQGPEQFF.

The chain combines TRBV27 with TRBJ1-4; 9 bases are a match to TRBD1. From germline, CDR1 is MNHEY and CDR2 SMNVEV (reference sequence). V dropped 5 bases and J dropped 7; count of bases not matched to a gene: 8. The CDR3 sequence is 15 residues long. CDR3 DNA sequence: TGTGCCAGCAGTGCCCGGGACAGGGAGGGTGAAAAACTGTTTTTT. It codes for CASSARDREGEKLFF.